These 27 T cell receptor beta chains share one sample of origin, sequenced in a study of cytomegalovirus exposure and HLA in healthy donors (dated by TCRdb to about 2017). Preparation of the library involved the immunoSEQ multiplex PCR assay. The multiplex PCR relied on a mix of 60 forward primers for TCR Vbeta segments and 13 reverse primers for TCR Jbeta segments. TCRdb carries this immuneACCESS record with in-frame sequences only. Its versions omit some clonotypes, under half of them owing to an unresolved V gene in the studies checked, with the rest unexplained. The sample table contains some 120,000 clones; only one count was recorded for roughly four fifths of them. The ten most abundant clones make up around 2% of the sample. Material for sequencing was PBMCs. These receptors were obtained from a man aged 18 to 35 in good health and CMV-seronegative.

The chain links TRBV4-1 to TRBJ2-5; possibly TRBD1 for D (5 bases). Germline loops: CDR1 MGHRA, CDR2 YSYEKL. Trimming cost V 1 base and J 4 bases, with 10 bases left between them. This CDR3 is 14 amino acids long. CDR3 in amino acids: CASSQAQGGETQYF. The CDR3 DNA reads as TGCGCCAGCAGCCAAGCCCAGGGCGGAGAGACCCAGTACTTC.

J is TRBJ2-7 and V is TRBV7-2; TRBD1 matches 7 bases. This CDR3 has 15 residues. In germline, CDR1 is SGHTA, CDR2 FQGNSA. The V gene end was trimmed by 4 bases and the J gene end by 7 bases; junction bases not matched to a gene: 13. The CDR3 coding sequence is TGTGCCAGCAGCTCTGTCCCGGGACAGTTTTTTGAGCAGTACTTC. It codes for CASSSVPGQFFEQYF.

This sequence joins TRBV15 and TRBJ1-1, with a possible D match to TRBD1 (6 bases). The ends were cut back, 1 base at V and 0 bases at J, with 12 bases in the middle. Germline values: CDR1 LNHNV, CDR2 YYDKDF (reference sequence). The CDR3 consists of 16 residues. The CDR3, as DNA: TGTGCCACCAGCAGAGTGGGGGCTGGGATGAACACTGAAGCTTTCTTT. It codes for CATSRVGAGMNTEAFF. The variable domain in full, with the rest retrieved from reference TRBV15 and TRBJ1-1, is DAMVIQNPRYQVTQFGKPVTLSCSQTLNHNVMYWYQQKSSQAPKLLFHYYDKDFNNEADTPDNFQSRRPNTSFCFLDIRSPGLGDTAMYLCATSRVGAGMNTEAFFGQGTRLTVV.

The rearrangement joins TRBV6-1 to TRBJ2-6; D is possibly TRBD1 (6 bases). Trimming left V 8 bases short and J 2 bases short, with 13 bases between. The CDR3 runs 15 residues. Germline CDR1 and CDR2: MNHNS and SASEGT. CDR3 coding DNA: TGTGCCAGCGGATCACAGGGAACTGGGGCCAACGTCCTGACTTTC. The encoded protein is CASGSQGTGANVLTF.

This clone was seen a few times. The chain employs TRBV19 and TRBJ2-6; the D is unclear. V lost 6 bases, J lost 0 bases, and 9 bases lay in between. CDR3 length equals 15 residues. Germline lookup yields CDR1 LNHDA and CDR2 SQIVND (reference sequence). The CDR3 protein is CASSSTSSGANVLTF. CDR3 nucleotide sequence: TGTGCCAGTAGCTCTACGAGCTCTGGGGCCAACGTCCTGACTTTC.

This clone was recorded a few times. This chain links TRBV5-4 with TRBJ2-1; TRBD2 agrees at 15 bases. This CDR3 comprises 17 residues. The V gene end was trimmed by 3 bases and the J gene end by 7 bases; junction bases not matched to a gene: 8. Germline-derived CDR1 and CDR2 are SGHNT and YYREEE (reference sequence). CDR3 DNA: TGTGCCAGCAGCTCCGGACTAGCGGGGGGGCCTGGAAATGAGCAGTTCTTC. Amino acid sequence: CASSSGLAGGPGNEQFF.

The chain recombines TRBV6-5 with TRBJ1-1, with 7 nucleotides matching TRBD1. J gave up 3 bases and V 2 bases, and 3 bases lay outside the gene matches. The CDR3 sequence is 14 residues long. CDR1 is MNHEY, CDR2 SVGAGI, per germline. The CDR3 here is CASSYRGLDTEAFF. The CDR3 DNA sequence: TGTGCCAGCAGTTACAGGGGGCTTGACACTGAAGCTTTCTTT.

V usage is TRBV5-4 and J usage is TRBJ2-1; 13 positions agree with TRBD2. Unmatched junction bases numbered 8, after V lost 4 bases and J lost 7 bases. CDR3 length equals 16 residues. Germline values: CDR1 SGHNT, CDR2 YYREEE (reference sequence). For the CDR3, the DNA is TGTGCCAGCAGCGTAACCGGGACTAGCGGGGCTAATGAGCAGTTCTTC. It specifies CASSVTGTSGANEQFF.

There are a few counts of this clone. The CDR3 nucleotides are TGTGCCAGCAGCCCGACTAGCGGGGGAATATTAGATACGCAGTATTTT. Its protein product is CASSPTSGGILDTQYF. The chain couples TRBV6-4 to TRBJ2-3; 12 nucleotides match TRBD2. This CDR3 is built from 16 residues. V lost 6 bases and J lost 5; bases outside the gene matches: 9. Looked up from germline, CDR1 is MRHNA and CDR2 is SNTAGT.

The J gene is TRBJ2-7, the V gene TRBV6-5; TRBD1 matches 11 bases. V gave up 2 bases and J gave up 7 bases; unmatched junction bases: 4. The V gene's germline CDR1 is MNHEY and CDR2 SVGAGI. The CDR3 is 14 amino acids. CDR3 coding DNA: TGTGCCAGCAGTTACGGGACAGGGGGTGGAGAGCAGTACTTC. Protein: CASSYGTGGGEQYF.

The J gene is TRBJ1-1, the V gene TRBV7-8; 9 bases agree with TRBD1. Germline CDR1 SGHVS, CDR2 FQNEAQ. The CDR3 has 15 residues. With V trimmed by 5 bases and J by 5 bases, 9 bases remained unmatched. CDR3 region: CASSGQLQGATEAFF. CDR3 nucleotides: TGTGCCAGCAGCGGGCAGTTACAGGGGGCGACTGAAGCTTTCTTT.

This clone was recorded once. The J gene is TRBJ2-3, the V gene TRBV12-5, with D possibly matching TRBD1 (5 bases). Germline V lookup: CDR1 LGHNT, CDR2 FRNRAP. V was pared by 0 bases and J by 14 bases, with 15 bases between. The length of the CDR3 is 13 residues. The CDR3 sequence: CASGLVIDSARYF. The CDR3 nucleotides read TGTGCTAGTGGTTTGGTAATAGACAGTGCACGGTATTTT. Full variable domain (outside the CDR3, taken from reference TRBV12-5 and TRBJ2-3): DARVTQTPRHKVTEMGQEVTMRCQPILGHNTVFWYRQTMMQGLELLAYFRNRAPLDDSGMPKDRFSAEMPDATLATLKIQPSEPRDSAVYFCASGLVIDSARYFGPGTRLTVL.

The CDR3 coding sequence is TGTGCCAGCAGACGATCTAGCGGGGGCCTCACAGATACGCAGTATTTT. Its protein product is CASRRSSGGLTDTQYF. The chain employs TRBV27 and TRBJ2-3; 10 nucleotides line up with TRBD2. The length of the CDR3 is 16 residues. Trimming at V came to 6 bases and at J to 2 bases, leaving 8 bases not matched to a gene. Per germline, CDR1 MNHEY and CDR2 SMNVEV (reference sequence).

The chain joins TRBV5-4 to TRBJ2-3, with a tentative D call TRBD1 (6 bases). The germline V gene encodes CDR1 SGHNT and CDR2 YYREEE (reference sequence). The CDR3 has 15 amino acids. Trimming left V 4 bases short and J 0 bases short, with 12 bases between. Here the CDR3 DNA reads TGTGCCAGCAGCCGTGGGGGACAAAGCACAGATACGCAGTATTTT. As protein: CASSRGGQSTDTQYF.

The chain combines TRBV25-1 with TRBJ1-2; D not resolved. V was trimmed by 3 bases and J by 4 bases, leaving 15 bases between them. This CDR3 contains 15 residues. Germline V gene sequence: CDR1 MGHDK, CDR2 SYGVNS. The CDR3 spells CASSDPLSRVYGYTF. For the CDR3, the DNA is TGTGCCAGCAGTGATCCTTTATCTCGGGTCTATGGCTACACCTTC.

The CDR3 DNA sequence: TGTGCCAGCCGACTAGCGGGCACCGGGGAGCTGTTTTTT. Encoded protein: CASRLAGTGELFF. The rearrangement uses TRBV11-2 and TRBJ2-2, with 10 bases lining up with TRBD2. Germline V gene lookup returns CDR1 SGHAT and CDR2 FQNNGV. The CDR3 is made up of 13 amino acids. Trimming cost V 8 bases and J 4 bases; bases outside gene matches: 1.

This clone was observed a single time. The CDR3 is CSVVGGRTSNEQFF. Here the CDR3 DNA reads TGCAGCGTTGTAGGGGGAAGGACAAGCAATGAGCAGTTCTTC. The V call is TRBV29-1, the J call TRBJ2-1, with D perhaps TRBD1 (6 bases). V was cut by 4 bases and J by 6 bases, with 16 bases left in between. This CDR3 contains 14 residues. The V gene's germline CDR1 is SQVTM and CDR2 ANQGSEA.

This clone was observed a few times. The chain is built from TRBV27 and TRBJ1-6; perhaps TRBD1 as D (5 bases). Germline V lookup: CDR1 MNHEY, CDR2 SMNVEV (reference sequence). The CDR3 runs 14 residues. Deletions cut 2 bases from V and 7 bases from J, with 9 bases between. The CDR3 nucleotides are TGTGCCAGCAGTTTACGGGGGGGGAATTCACCCCTCCACTTT. This codes for CASSLRGGNSPLHF.

In this sample, this clone turned up once. V usage is TRBV11-2 and J usage is TRBJ1-4, with 11 bases lining up with TRBD1. This CDR3 contains 16 residues. V was pared by 3 bases and J by 3 bases, with 3 bases of the junction left unmatched. Germline CDR1 is SGHAT and CDR2 is FQNNGV. The DNA for the CDR3 is TGTGCCAGCAGCTTGGACAGGGGGCGATCTAATGAAAAACTGTTTTTT. It is translated as CASSLDRGRSNEKLFF.

This clone was observed a few times. The sample carries other DNA sequences with the same CDR3. The V gene is TRBV19, the J gene TRBJ1-1; maybe TRBD1 (6 bases). Trimming removed 9 bases at V and 1 base at J, with 18 bases between. Germline-derived CDR1 and CDR2 are LNHDA and SQIVND (reference sequence). This CDR3 comprises 15 residues. The CDR3 DNA reads as TGTGCCAGCAGTGCTCGAACAGGGTGGAACACTGAAGCTTTCTTT. Amino acids: CASSARTGWNTEAFF.

This chain uses TRBV6-5 with TRBJ2-5, with 10 bases matching TRBD2. Losses at the gene ends were 2 bases for V and 4 bases for J; bases not matched to a gene: 4. The length of the CDR3 is 15 residues. Looked up from germline, CDR1 is MNHEY and CDR2 is SVGAGI. CDR3 sequence reads: CASSYKRGGRETQYF. The CDR3 nucleotides are TGTGCCAGCAGTTACAAGCGGGGGGGCCGAGAGACCCAGTACTTC.

The chain is built from TRBV6-5 and TRBJ2-7; 7 nucleotides line up with TRBD1. V lost 0 bases and J lost 2; bases outside the gene matches: 4. Germline CDR1 MNHEY, CDR2 SVGAGI. The CDR3 length is 15 residues. Written as DNA, the CDR3 is TGTGCCAGCAGTTACTCGTCACAGGGGCCCTACGAGCAGTACTTC. Protein product: CASSYSSQGPYEQYF.

This clone was observed a few times. This rearrangement joins TRBV11-2 to TRBJ1-2, with D uncertain. Germline CDR1 is SGHAT and CDR2 is FQNNGV. Trimming shortened V by 1 base and J by 0 bases, and 15 bases separated the two germline ends. This CDR3 has 17 amino acids. Here the CDR3 DNA reads TGTGCCAGCAGCTTAGCCCCTGGCCCGCTGGCTAACTATGGCTACACCTTC. This sequence encodes CASSLAPGPLANYGYTF.

This clone was observed a single time. The V call is TRBV19, the J call TRBJ1-1; 7 bases are a match to TRBD1. With 8 bases clipped from V and 1 base from J, the junction kept 4 bases outside the gene matches. This CDR3 contains 13 residues. Germline CDR1 LNHDA, CDR2 SQIVND (reference sequence). The CDR3 coding sequence is TGTGCCAGTTGGGGACAGCCGAACACTGAAGCTTTCTTT. It is translated as CASWGQPNTEAFF.

The V and J genes are TRBV4-1 and TRBJ1-1; D ambiguous. V lost 1 base to trimming and J lost 1 base, with 10 bases between them. The CDR3 consists of 15 residues. Germline-derived CDR1 and CDR2 are MGHRA and YSYEKL. In nucleotides, the CDR3 is TGCGCCAGCAGCCAAGGTACGTCCGGGAACACTGAAGCTTTCTTT. It yields the protein CASSQGTSGNTEAFF.

J is TRBJ2-1 and V is TRBV21-1; TRBD2 is the table's D call, not checked against the DNA. TRBV21-1 is a pseudogene segment. The CDR3 is 20 amino acids. CDR3 loop: CASSKERGEPSGGNYNEQFF. DNA of the CDR3: TGTGCCAGCAGCAAGGAGCGGGGAGAGCCCAGCGGAGGGAACTACAATGAGCAGTTCTTC.

This clone has more than one count but fewer than ten. The chain is built from TRBV9 and TRBJ2-2, with TRBD1 matching over 8 bases. With V trimmed by 0 bases and J by 3 bases, 4 bases remained unmatched. CDR1 and CDR2 (germline): SGDLS, YYNGEE. The CDR3 totals 16 residues. The CDR3: CASSVGTGQDTGELFF. CDR3 coding DNA: TGTGCCAGCAGCGTAGGGACAGGGCAGGACACCGGGGAGCTGTTTTTT.